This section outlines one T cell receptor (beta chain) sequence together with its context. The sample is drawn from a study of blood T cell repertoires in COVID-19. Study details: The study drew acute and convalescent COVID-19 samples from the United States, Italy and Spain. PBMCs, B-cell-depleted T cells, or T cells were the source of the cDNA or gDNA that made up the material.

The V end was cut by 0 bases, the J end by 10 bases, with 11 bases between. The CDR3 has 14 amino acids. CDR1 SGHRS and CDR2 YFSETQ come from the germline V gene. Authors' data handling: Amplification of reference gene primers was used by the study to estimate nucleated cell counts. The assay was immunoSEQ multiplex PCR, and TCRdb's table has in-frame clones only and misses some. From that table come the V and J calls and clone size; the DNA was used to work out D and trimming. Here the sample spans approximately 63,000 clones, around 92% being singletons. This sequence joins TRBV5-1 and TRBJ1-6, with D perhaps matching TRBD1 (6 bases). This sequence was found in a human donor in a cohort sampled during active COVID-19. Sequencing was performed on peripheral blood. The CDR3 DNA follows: TGCGCCAGCAGCTTGGGAGGGGGAGACTCACCCCTCCACTTT. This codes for CASSLGGGDSPLHF.